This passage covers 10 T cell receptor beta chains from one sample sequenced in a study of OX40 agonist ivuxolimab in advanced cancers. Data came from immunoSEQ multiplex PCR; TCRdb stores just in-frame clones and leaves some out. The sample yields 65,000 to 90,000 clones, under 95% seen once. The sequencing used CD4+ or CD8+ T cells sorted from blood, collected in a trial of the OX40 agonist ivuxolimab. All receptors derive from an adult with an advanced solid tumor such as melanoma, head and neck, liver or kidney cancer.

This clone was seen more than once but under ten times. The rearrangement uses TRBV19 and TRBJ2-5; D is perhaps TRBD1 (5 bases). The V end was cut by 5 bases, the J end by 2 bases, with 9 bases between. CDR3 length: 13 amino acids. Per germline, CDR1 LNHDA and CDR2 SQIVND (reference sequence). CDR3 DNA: TGTGCCAGTAGTGGGGCACAGCAAGAGACCCAGTACTTC. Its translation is CASSGAQQETQYF.

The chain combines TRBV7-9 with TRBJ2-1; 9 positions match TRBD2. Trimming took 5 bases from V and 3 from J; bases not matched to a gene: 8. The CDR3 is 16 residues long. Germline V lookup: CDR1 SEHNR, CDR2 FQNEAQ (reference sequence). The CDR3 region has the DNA TGTGCCAGCAGCAGCCGGGGACTAGCAGACTACAATGAGCAGTTCTTC. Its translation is CASSSRGLADYNEQFF.

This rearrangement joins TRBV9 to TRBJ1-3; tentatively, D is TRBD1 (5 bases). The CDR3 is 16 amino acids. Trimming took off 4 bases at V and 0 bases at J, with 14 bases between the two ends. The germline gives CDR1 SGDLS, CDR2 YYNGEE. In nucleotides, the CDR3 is TGTGCCAGCAGCTCCGGGACTGCAAGCTCTGGAAACACCATATATTTT. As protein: CASSSGTASSGNTIYF.

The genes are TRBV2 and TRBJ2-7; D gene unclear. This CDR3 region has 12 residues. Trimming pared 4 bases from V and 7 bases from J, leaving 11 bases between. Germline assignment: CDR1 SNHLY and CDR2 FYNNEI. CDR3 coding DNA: TGTGCCAGCAGTGGGACGCCGAGAGAGCAGTACTTC. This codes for CASSGTPREQYF.

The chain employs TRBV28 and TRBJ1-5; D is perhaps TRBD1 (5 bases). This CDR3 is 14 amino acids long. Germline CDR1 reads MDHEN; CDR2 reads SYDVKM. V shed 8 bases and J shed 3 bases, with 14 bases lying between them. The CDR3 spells CASEGGAYNQPQHF. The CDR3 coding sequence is TGTGCCAGCGAGGGAGGGGCCTACAATCAGCCCCAGCATTTT.

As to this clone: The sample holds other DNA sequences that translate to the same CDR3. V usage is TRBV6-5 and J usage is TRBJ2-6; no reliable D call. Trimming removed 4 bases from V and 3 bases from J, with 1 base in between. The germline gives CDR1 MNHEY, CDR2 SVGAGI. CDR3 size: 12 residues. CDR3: CASSFGANVLTF. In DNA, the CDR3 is TGTGCCAGCAGTTTTGGGGCCAACGTCCTGACTTTC.

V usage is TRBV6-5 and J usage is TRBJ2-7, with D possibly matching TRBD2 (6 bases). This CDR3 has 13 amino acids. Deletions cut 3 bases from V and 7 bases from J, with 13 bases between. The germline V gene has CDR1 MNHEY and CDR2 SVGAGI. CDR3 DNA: TGTGCCAGCAGTTATGGGCGGGGCACGGAGCAGTACGTC. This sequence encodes CASSYGRGTEQYV.

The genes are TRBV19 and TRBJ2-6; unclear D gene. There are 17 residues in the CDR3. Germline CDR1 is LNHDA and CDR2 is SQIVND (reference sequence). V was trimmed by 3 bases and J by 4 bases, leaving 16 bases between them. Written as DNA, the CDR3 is TGTGCCAGTAGTATTGAGCCGTATTTTGGAGGGGCCAACGTCCTGACTTTC. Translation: CASSIEPYFGGANVLTF.

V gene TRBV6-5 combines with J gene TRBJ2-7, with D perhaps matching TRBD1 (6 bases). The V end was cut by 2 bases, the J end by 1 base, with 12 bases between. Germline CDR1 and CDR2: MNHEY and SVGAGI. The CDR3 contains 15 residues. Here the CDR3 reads CASSYIPTGSYEQYF. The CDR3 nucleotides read TGTGCCAGCAGTTACATCCCGACAGGATCCTACGAGCAGTACTTC.

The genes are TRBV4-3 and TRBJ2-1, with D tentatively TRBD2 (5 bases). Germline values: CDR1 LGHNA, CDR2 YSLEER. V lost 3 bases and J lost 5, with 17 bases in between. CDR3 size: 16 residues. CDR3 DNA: TGCGCCAGCAGCCAGCACTCTAGCAGACAAAACAATGAGCAGTTCTTC. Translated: CASSQHSSRQNNEQFF.